The rows below give T cell receptor beta chains drawn from one sample of a study of tumor-infiltrating lymphocytes in localized non-small cell lung cancer. Here immunoSEQ multiplex PCR was the method, and the copy in TCRdb shows in-frame clones only, minus some. Of roughly 3,000 clones listed, around 70% are singletons. Sequencing input: uninvolved lung tissue not adjacent to the tumor. The receptors here all came from a human donor with non-small cell lung cancer. The CDR3 runs from the conserved cysteine through the conserved F or W. The order of the fields is clone size, D gene, J gene, V gene, CDR3 DNA, CDR3 protein. A D gene is named only where the DNA matches it firmly. Not all rows give a size; the values are once, few, many and, for expanded clones, a class.

>.|TRBD2|TRBJ2-1|TRBV7-9
TGTGCCAGCAGCCCCGGGACTAGCAATGAGCAGTTCTTC
CASSPGTSNEQFF
>.|.|TRBJ1-1|TRBV5-4
TGTGCCAGCAGCCCGAACATGAACACTGAAGCTTTCTTT
CASSPNMNTEAFF
>.|.|TRBJ1-5|TRBV6-5
TGTGCCAGCAGGGGACGTGGTGGCAATCAGCCCCAGCATTTT
CASRGRGGNQPQHF
>few|.|TRBJ2-7|TRBV19
TGTGCCAGTAGTAGCGGACAGGGAGGGAAGCAGTACTTC
CASSSGQGGKQYF
>.|TRBD1|TRBJ2-7|TRBV11-1
TGTGCCAGCAGTGCGGGGACAGGGGGCGTCTACGAGCAGTACTTC
CASSAGTGGVYEQYF
>.|.|TRBJ2-2|TRBV19
TGTGCCAGTAGTATCGCTAGACCCACCGGGGAGCTGTTTTTT
CASSIARPTGELFF
>once|.|TRBJ1-2|TRBV20-1
TGCAGTGCTAGGAAGGGGGACACCTTC
CSARKGDTF
>.|TRBD1|TRBJ2-6|TRBV20-1
TGCAGTGCTGGACAGGGTAACGTCCTGACTTTC
CSAGQGNVLTF
>.|TRBD2|TRBJ2-1|TRBV7-2
TGTGCCAGCAGCGTGACTAGCGGGAGGGCCTTCGCTGAGCAGTTCTTC
CASSVTSGRAFAEQFF
>once|TRBD1|TRBJ2-2|TRBV5-8
TGTGCCAGCAGCAAGGGACAGTACACCGGGGAGCTGTTTTTT
CASSKGQYTGELFF
>.|TRBD1|TRBJ1-2|TRBV6-1
TGTGCCAGCAGCTCACAGGGGGGAGATGGCTACACCTTC
CASSSQGGDGYTF
>.|.|TRBJ2-5|TRBV6-1
TGTGCCAGCAGTGAAGCTTCACCCGGCCGCCAGTACTTC
CASSEASPGRQYF
>.|.|TRBJ1-1|TRBV11-2
TGTGCCAGCAGCTTAGGGACACAGATCATGAACACTGAAGCTTTCTTT
CASSLGTQIMNTEAFF
>.|.|TRBJ2-7|TRBV5-4
TGTGCCAGCAGCCCCGAGGGTGGAACACGGTCCCTCTACGAGCAGTACTTC
CASSPEGGTRSLYEQYF
>.|.|TRBJ2-1|TRBV4-3
TGCGCCAGCAGCCAAGATCACTCGGGGAATGAGCAGTTCTTC
CASSQDHSGNEQFF
>few|.|TRBJ1-1|TRBV6-4
TGTGCCAGCAGTGCGGGGGGGCTGGCTGAAGCTTTCTTT
CASSAGGLAEAFF
>once|.|TRBJ2-6|TRBV6-6
TGTGCCAGCATCAGAGGGGTATCAGGGGCCAACGTCCTGACTTTC
CASIRGVSGANVLTF
>.|.|TRBJ2-3|TRBV14
TGTGCCAGCAGCCTTATCGGCCGCACAGATACGCAGTATTTT
CASSLIGRTDTQYF
>.|TRBD2|TRBJ2-3|TRBV15
TGTGCCACCAGCGCAAGACTAGCGGGAGGGACAGATACGCAGTATTTT
CATSARLAGGTDTQYF
>.|TRBD2|TRBJ2-1|TRBV2
TGTGCCAGCAGTGATGGCGGGAGATCCTTCTTC
CASSDGGRSFF
>once|.|TRBJ2-5|TRBV5-8
TGTGCCAGCAGCCCCCAGGTCGGGACCCAAGAGACCCAGTACTTC
CASSPQVGTQETQYF
>.|.|TRBJ1-5|TRBV7-2
TGTGCCAGCAGCCTGGATCCCCGGGGGGTCAATCAGCCCCAGCATTTT
CASSLDPRGVNQPQHF
>once|.|TRBJ1-1|TRBV6-5
TGTGCCAGCAGTTCCGACGGGTTGAACACTGAAGCTTTCTTT
CASSSDGLNTEAFF
>hyperexpanded|.|TRBJ1-2|TRBV7-8
TGTGCCAGCAGCTTATTCTCTGGGACGGCGACCCTCTATGGCTACACCTTC
CASSLFSGTATLYGYTF
>.|.|TRBJ2-1|TRBV6-5
TGTGCCAGCAGTCCCACTAGCTCCTACAATGAGCAGTTCTTC
CASSPTSSYNEQFF